The rows below give T cell receptor beta chains drawn from one sample of a study of blood T cell repertoires in COVID-19. Using immunoSEQ multiplex PCR, the repertoire was profiled, and TCRdb retains in-frame clones only, with some absent. Found here are around 84,000 clones, under 90% of them singletons; the top ten hold about 12%. Sequenced sample: peripheral blood. The receptors originated from a woman between 40 and 55 years old with active or convalescent COVID-19. Each CDR3 is given with its conserved first and last residue.

TRBV4-1	TRBJ2-7	CASSHKRGTIQTYEQYF
TRBV7-9	TRBJ2-2	CASRRTTDTGELFF
TRBV4-2	TRBJ1-5	CASSHDGQGSQPQHF
TRBV4-3	TRBJ1-4	CASSQGQSREKLFF
TRBV28	TRBJ2-3	CASSYPSAWATDTQYF
TRBV27	TRBJ2-2	CASSSRTGGFSGELFF
TRBV18	TRBJ1-6	CASSLPRQGSNSPLHF
TRBV27	TRBJ2-6	CASSLSGANVLTF
TRBV7-9	TRBJ1-2	CASSFGTGGLESTYGYTF
TRBV9	TRBJ2-2	CASSVGLGGEAGELFF
TRBV7-2	TRBJ2-3	CASSLGTLAGYGTDTQYF
TRBV7-9	TRBJ2-7	CASSPPGISAYEQYF
TRBV7-2	TRBJ1-4	CASSLGTGGEKLFF
TRBV2	TRBJ1-2	CASRNRGNYGYTF
TRBV10-3	TRBJ1-5	CAISRQNNQPQHF
TRBV5-1	TRBJ2-7	CASSPAGYQLYEQYF
TRBV6-4	TRBJ2-3	CASSAVPASTDTQYF
TRBV6-2/TRBV6-3	TRBJ2-5	CASSSHGGPKETQYF
TRBV12-3/TRBV12-4	TRBJ1-2	CASSQDRDYGYTF
TRBV7-9	TRBJ2-7	CASSLDRGVPYEQYF
TRBV20-1	TRBJ1-1	CSARRTAEAFF
TRBV7-2	TRBJ2-2	CASSTFNTGELFF
TRBV7-9	TRBJ1-2	CASSLTSRQVYGYTF
TRBV19	TRBJ2-7	CASDRTKFTYEQYF
TRBV6-1	TRBJ2-1	CASSELGRDPYEQFF
TRBV7-2	TRBJ2-7	CASSPPILARHHEQYF
TRBV7-2	TRBJ1-2	CASSNVQAGGYTF
TRBV28	TRBJ1-1	CASSLTGGETEAFF
TRBV29-1	TRBJ1-6	CSVLTGPPESSPLHF
TRBV28	TRBJ2-7	CASSLFVQSYEQYF
TRBV12-3/TRBV12-4	TRBJ2-2	CASSEPGGELFF
TRBV7-8	TRBJ2-5	CASSLVVYLAGGEEETQYF
TRBV27	TRBJ1-2	CASSTGQGNYGYTF
TRBV4-3	TRBJ2-1	CASSQGGWEVEQFF
TRBV11-3	TRBJ2-4	CASSSFIAKNIQYF
TRBV4-1	TRBJ2-4	CASSHGLAGALNIQYF
TRBV6-1	TRBJ1-1	CASSPPGNTEAFF
TRBV4-2	TRBJ2-7	CASSQVGTGGEYEQYF
TRBV13	TRBJ1-2	CASSTSDRGSGYTF
TRBV3-1/TRBV3-2	TRBJ2-2	CASSLGTAVGGELFF
TRBV27	TRBJ2-7	CASSNYYEQYF
TRBV4-1	TRBJ1-1	CASSQDQEAEAFF
TRBV27	TRBJ1-2	CASSFVRPEWTGKYGYTF
TRBV5-1	TRBJ2-5	CASSLRTDSTETQYF
TRBV21-1	TRBJ2-4	CASSKGSRNIQYF
TRBV5-1	TRBJ2-3	CASSLTSGGPSTDTQYF
TRBV10-3	TRBJ1-5	CAISESQTGNQPQHF
TRBV5-6	TRBJ1-5	CASSYGTPFNQPQHF
TRBV18	TRBJ2-5	CASSPGQGETQYF
TRBV12-5	TRBJ2-7	CASGSYHGRAISYEQYF
TRBV11-3	TRBJ1-4	CASSLGHRATNEKLFF
TRBV28	TRBJ1-2	CASSPIGGGYTF